The 16 T cell receptor beta chains below come from one sample, sequenced in a study of beta chain features in type 1 diabetes. The study's findings and limits: Significant though moderate, a shortening of TCRB CDR3s appeared in all four CD4+ subsets of Type 1 diabetes patients.

Expressed TCRB transcripts were sequenced because the entire RNA isolate underwent reverse transcription. Sequencing used immunoSEQ multiplex PCR; TCRdb keeps in-frame clones, though not all of them. The sample carries about 660,000 clones, around 15% recorded once. These receptors' antigens are unknown. The sequenced material came from naive CD4+ T cells from blood. The receptor set was obtained from a man between 18 and 29 years old with type 1 diabetes.

The chain couples TRBV30 to TRBJ2-5, with 8 bases identical to TRBD2. Trimming cost V 5 bases and J 2 bases; bases outside gene matches: 4. This CDR3 has 13 residues. Germline CDR1 and CDR2: GTSNPN and SVGIG (reference sequence). CDR3 nucleotide sequence: TGTGCCTGGGACCGGGGGGGACAAGAGACCCAGTACTTC. It encodes CAWDRGGQETQYF.

CDR3 region: CASSQEPRGGRVGKLFF. CDR3 coding DNA: TGTGCCAGCAGCCAAGAGCCCCGGGGAGGGCGCGTAGGGAAACTGTTTTTT. The V and J genes are TRBV4-2 and TRBJ1-4; D gene unclear. V was cut by 0 bases and J by 11 bases, with 22 bases left in between. In germline, CDR1 is LGHNA, CDR2 YNFKEQ. This CDR3 is 17 amino acids long.

This clone was observed a handful of times. The chain links TRBV19 to TRBJ2-7; 9 bases are a match to TRBD1. Per germline, CDR1 LNHDA and CDR2 SQIVND (reference sequence). This CDR3 contains 14 residues. Trimming took 1 base from V and 4 from J; bases not matched to a gene: 2. The CDR3, as DNA: TGTGCCAGTAGTATAGGGGGACAGGGATACGAGCAGTACTTC. It translates to CASSIGGQGYEQYF.

The rearrangement uses TRBV5-1 and TRBJ2-3; 8 bases agree with TRBD1. Germline values: CDR1 SGHRS, CDR2 YFSETQ. The CDR3 contains 14 residues. With V trimmed by 3 bases and J by 6 bases, 6 bases remained unmatched. This CDR3 is CASSSTGGSDTQYF. The CDR3 DNA is TGCGCCAGCAGCTCAACAGGGGGAAGTGATACGCAGTATTTT.

The chain combines TRBV29-1 with TRBJ1-1; unclear D gene. This CDR3 spans 15 amino acids. V was clipped by 0 bases and J by 5 bases, with 16 bases between them. The V gene's germline CDR1 is SQVTM and CDR2 ANQGSEA. The CDR3 nucleotides read TGCAGCGTTGAAGACTTACACTCCGGGAGTACTGAAGCTTTCTTT. Its translation: CSVEDLHSGSTEAFF.

V usage is TRBV19 and J usage is TRBJ2-1, with 10 bases lining up with TRBD2. V was clipped by 5 bases and J by 12 bases; unmatched bases: 13. Per the germline V gene, CDR1 is LNHDA and CDR2 is SQIVND (reference sequence). CDR3 length equals 15 residues. In DNA, the CDR3 is TGTGCCAGTAGTTCTGGACTAGCGGCCCGACGGTGGCAGTTCTTC. Amino acid sequence: CASSSGLAARRWQFF.

This clone turned up a few times. The V gene is TRBV5-6, the J gene TRBJ2-7, with D perhaps matching TRBD2 (5 bases). Per germline, CDR1 SGHDT and CDR2 YYEEEE. The CDR3 spans 11 residues. V lost 3 bases, J lost 5 bases, and 6 bases lay in between. Written as DNA, the CDR3 is TGTGCCAGCAGCTCGAGGGACGAGCAGTACTTC. Its translation: CASSSRDEQYF.

This clone appeared a few times. This chain's CDR3 is CASSSWTSYEQYF. Written as DNA, the CDR3 is TGTGCCAGCAGTTCTTGGACCTCCTACGAGCAGTACTTC. The V gene is TRBV28, the J gene TRBJ2-7; no definite D call. The CDR3 contains 13 residues. Germline V CDR1 and CDR2: MDHEN, SYDVKM. Deletions cut 4 bases from V and 0 bases from J, with 7 bases between.

This clone showed up just a few times. The J gene is TRBJ1-1, the V gene TRBV29-1, with D possibly matching TRBD1 (5 bases). Germline CDR1 and CDR2: SQVTM and ANQGSEA. The CDR3 loop spans 17 amino acids. V was shortened by 5 bases and J by 0 bases, with 22 bases between the two germline ends. CDR3 coding DNA: TGCAGCGTTTGGCAGAGGACAAGCGGCGCCATGAACACTGAAGCTTTCTTT. This translates into CSVWQRTSGAMNTEAFF.

V gene TRBV5-1 combines with J gene TRBJ2-1, with D perhaps matching TRBD1 (6 bases). V was trimmed by 0 bases and J by 1 base, leaving 11 bases between them. Germline V CDR1 and CDR2: SGHRS, YFSETQ. The CDR3 runs 16 residues. CDR3: CASSLAGQGSYNEQFF. CDR3 nucleotide sequence: TGCGCCAGCAGCTTGGCCGGGCAGGGGTCCTACAATGAGCAGTTCTTC.

The J gene is TRBJ2-5, the V gene TRBV29-1; the D is unclear. The J call may be wrong; the DNA end is better matched by TRBJ2-7. The CDR3 spans 14 residues. Germline values: CDR1 SQVTM, CDR2 ANQGSEA. CDR3 amino acids: CSVVGTTASYEQYF. Written as DNA, the CDR3 is TGCAGCGTTGTAGGTACCACTGCCTCCTACGAGCAGTACTTC.

This clone was seen a few times. This chain uses TRBV6-5 with TRBJ2-7; weak D call: TRBD1 (6 bases). This CDR3 has 14 amino acids. V lost 5 bases to trimming and J lost 3 bases, with 14 bases between them. The germline gives CDR1 MNHEY, CDR2 SVGAGI. CDR3 region: CASSPRTVDYEQYF. In DNA form, the CDR3 reads TGTGCCAGCAGTCCGCGGACAGTGGACTACGAGCAGTACTTC.

This sequence joins TRBV30 and TRBJ2-3, with D perhaps matching TRBD1 or TRBD2 (5 bases each). This CDR3 has 14 residues. Germline assignment: CDR1 GTSNPN and CDR2 SVGIG (reference sequence). Trimming removed 1 base at V and 0 bases at J, with 8 bases between. The CDR3 reads CAWSAGASTDTQYF. Written as DNA, the CDR3 is TGTGCCTGGAGTGCCGGGGCAAGCACAGATACGCAGTATTTT.

This clone was seen a few times. The V and J genes are TRBV2 and TRBJ1-2; maybe TRBD1 (6 bases). The CDR3 runs to 12 residues. V lost 3 bases to trimming and J lost 5 bases, with 7 bases between them. Germline V gene lookup returns CDR1 SNHLY and CDR2 FYNNEI. CDR3 DNA: TGTGCCAGCAGTGAGAGGGGGTATGGCTACACCTTC. This codes for CASSERGYGYTF.

A single count supports this clone. The chain joins TRBV7-9 to TRBJ2-5, with D possibly matching TRBD2 (7 bases). Germline CDR1 reads SEHNR; CDR2 reads FQNEAQ (reference sequence). V dropped 4 bases and J dropped 1 base, with 13 bases sitting between them. The CDR3 is 15 residues long. The CDR3: CASSSTGRAQETQYF. Here the CDR3 DNA reads TGTGCCAGCAGCTCTACAGGGAGGGCCCAAGAGACCCAGTACTTC.

This clone was counted a few times. This chain links TRBV12-5 with TRBJ2-1; the D gene is possibly TRBD2 (5 bases). The CDR3 contains 19 residues. V lost 0 bases and J 1 base, leaving 19 bases between the germline ends. Germline V CDR1 and CDR2: LGHNT, FRNRAP. CDR3 nucleotide sequence: TGTGCTAGTGGTTTGGTACTAGGAGCTAGCTACGATTCCTACAATGAGCAGTTCTTC. Translated, it gives CASGLVLGASYDSYNEQFF.